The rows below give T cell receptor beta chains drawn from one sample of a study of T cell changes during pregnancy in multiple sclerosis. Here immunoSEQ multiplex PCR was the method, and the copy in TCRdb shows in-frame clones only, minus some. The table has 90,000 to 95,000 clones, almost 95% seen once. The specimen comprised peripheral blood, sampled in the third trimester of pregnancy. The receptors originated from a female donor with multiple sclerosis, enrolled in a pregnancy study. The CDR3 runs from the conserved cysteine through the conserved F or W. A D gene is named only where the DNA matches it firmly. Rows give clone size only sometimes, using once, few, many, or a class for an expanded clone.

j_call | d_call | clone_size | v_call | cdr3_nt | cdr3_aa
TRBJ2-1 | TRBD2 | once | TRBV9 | TGTGCCAGCAGCGTAGCTGGGGCGGGAGTGTCCTACAATGAGCAGTTCTTC | CASSVAGAGVSYNEQFF
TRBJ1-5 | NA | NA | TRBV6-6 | TGTGCCAGCAGTTACTCGAAAGAGTTTCAGCCCCAGCATTTT | CASSYSKEFQPQHF
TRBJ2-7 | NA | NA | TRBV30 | TGTGCCTGGAGTGTATTAGGCCTCGGGGAGCAGTACTTC | CAWSVLGLGEQYF
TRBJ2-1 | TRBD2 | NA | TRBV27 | TGTGCCAGCAGTTTATCACTAGCGACGATCAATGAGCAGTTCTTC | CASSLSLATINEQFF
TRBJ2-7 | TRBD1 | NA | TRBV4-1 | TGCGCCAGCAGCCAAGCCGGGACAGGGAACTACGAGCAGTACTTC | CASSQAGTGNYEQYF
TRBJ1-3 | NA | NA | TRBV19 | TGTGCCAGTAGTATTCTCTCTGGAAACACCATATATTTT | CASSILSGNTIYF
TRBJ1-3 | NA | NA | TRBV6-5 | TGTGCCAGCAGTTACTCCAGGGCGCATCCCACCATATATTTT | CASSYSRAHPTIYF
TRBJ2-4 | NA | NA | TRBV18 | TGTGCCAGCTCACCTAGGGGGATGATGGACATTCAGTACTTC | CASSPRGMMDIQYF
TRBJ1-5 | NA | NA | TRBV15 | TGTGCCACCAGCAGCCAAGGAGGAGGGTTGCAGCCCCAGCATTTT | CATSSQGGGLQPQHF
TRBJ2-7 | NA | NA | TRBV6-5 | TGTGCCAGCAGTTACTCGTCCTCCTATCCCCTCGAGCAGTACTTC | CASSYSSSYPLEQYF
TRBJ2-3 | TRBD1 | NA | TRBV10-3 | TGTGCCATCAGTGAGCTTTTGACAGGGGTTAGAGGGGATACGCAGTATTTT | CAISELLTGVRGDTQYF
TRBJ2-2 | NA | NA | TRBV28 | TGTGCCCTCCGATGGGGGGACAGCACCGGGGAGCTGTTTTTT | CALRWGDSTGELFF